The 5 T cell receptor beta chains below all came from one sample that was sequenced in a study of preoperative IRX-2 immunotherapy in early breast cancer. Using immunoSEQ multiplex PCR, the repertoire was profiled, and TCRdb retains in-frame clones only, with some absent. The sample has some 30,000 clones, 75% to 90% seen once. The sample's treatment: preoperative locoregional IRX-2 cytokine immunotherapy. Sequenced here: lymph node tissue, sampled from a patient treated with IRX-2 immunotherapy. The origin of the receptors is a human donor with breast cancer.

The chain carries TRBV6-8 and TRBJ1-1; D is unclear. The CDR3 is 13 residues long. In germline, CDR1 is MNHGY, CDR2 SAAAGT. V was pared by 8 bases and J by 0 bases, with 10 bases between. The CDR3 spells CASSGLMNTEAFF. In DNA, the CDR3 is TGTGCCAGCTCCGGACTGATGAACACTGAAGCTTTCTTT.

The V call is TRBV19, the J call TRBJ2-7; D is perhaps TRBD2 (5 bases). The germline V gene has CDR1 LNHDA and CDR2 SQIVND (reference sequence). V was clipped by 2 bases and J by 0 bases, with 8 bases between them. This CDR3 spans 14 amino acids. CDR3 residues: CASSINGDSYEQYF. The CDR3, as DNA: TGTGCCAGTAGTATAAACGGGGACTCCTACGAGCAGTACTTC.

The chain recombines TRBV7-4 with TRBJ2-2, with a weak D call TRBD1 (6 bases). The CDR3 spans 17 residues. CDR1 is SGHVT and CDR2 is SQSDAQ in the germline V gene. Deletions cut 9 bases from V and 4 bases from J, with 24 bases between. CDR3 in amino acids: CARTQVMTGNLTGELFF. Written as DNA, the CDR3 is TGTGCCAGAACCCAGGTTATGACAGGAAACCTCACCGGGGAGCTGTTTTTT.

The count of this clone is one. The V and J genes are TRBV14 and TRBJ1-1; D gene unclear. Per germline, CDR1 SGHDN and CDR2 FVKESK. CDR3 length equals 15 residues. Trimming cost V 1 base and J 8 bases, with 17 bases left between them. This CDR3 is CASSQVRDRGLEAFF. The CDR3 DNA reads as TGTGCCAGCAGCCAAGTGAGGGATAGAGGGTTGGAAGCTTTCTTT. Full variable domain (missing parts from reference TRBV14 and TRBJ1-1): EAGVTQFPSHSVIEKGQTVTLRCDPISGHDNLYWYRRVMGKEIKFLLHFVKESKQDESGMPNNRFLAERTGGTYSTLKVQPAELEDSGVYFCASSQVRDRGLEAFFGQGTRLTVV.

The chain links TRBV6-8 to TRBJ2-7; D unclear. The germline V and J ends were trimmed by 7 bases and 3 bases, with 16 bases remaining between them. Germline V CDR1 and CDR2: MNHGY, SAAAGT. The CDR3 is 14 residues long. CDR3 nucleotide sequence: TGTGCCAGCACCCACCTGGGGAAATTCTACGAGCAGTACTTC. Amino acids: CASTHLGKFYEQYF.